Presented here are 14 T cell receptor beta chains from one specimen sequenced in a study of T cell repertoires in aging, cancer and after chemotherapy. A mixed TRB-A/B primer pool amplified rearranged TRB by multiplex touch-down PCR. TCRdb redid the calling of the multiplex PCR reads with MiXCR, one entry per CDR3 protein. The table lists 7,000 to 10,000 distinct CDR3 sequences, about two fifths of them singletons. The template was genomic DNA from peripheral blood, not RNA. Sequencing was performed on blood. These TCRs come from a human donor with a solid tumor.

This chain uses TRBV10-3 with TRBJ1-1; tentative D call: TRBD1 (5 bases). Germline lookup yields CDR1 ENHRY and CDR2 SYGVKD. CDR3 length: 14 residues. V lost 8 bases and J 0 bases, leaving 13 bases between the germline ends. In DNA, the CDR3 is TGTGCCATCTCGGGGGGGGAGATGAACACTGAAGCTTTCTTT. It yields the protein CAISGGEMNTEAFF.

Only a few counts were recorded for this clonotype. The CDR3 loop reads CASSYGTGIGTEAFF. The CDR3 coding sequence is TGTGCCAGCAGTTATGGTACAGGGATTGGCACTGAAGCTTTCTTT. The genes are TRBV6-5 and TRBJ1-1; tentative D call: TRBD1 (6 bases). There are 15 residues in the CDR3. V lost 3 bases and J lost 4, with 15 bases in between. Germline CDR1 is MNHEY and CDR2 is SVGAGI.

The genes are TRBV20-1 and TRBJ2-3, with unresolved D. V lost 1 base to trimming and J lost 4 bases, with 6 bases between them. There are 12 residues in the CDR3. Per germline, CDR1 DFQATT and CDR2 SNEGSKA (reference sequence). The CDR3 DNA sequence: TGCAGTGCTAGAGTAAGGGCAGATACGCAGTATTTT. This sequence encodes CSARVRADTQYF.

V is TRBV19 and J is TRBJ1-2, with D tentatively TRBD1 (5 bases). This CDR3 region has 14 residues. The V end was cut by 5 bases, the J end by 6 bases, with 16 bases between. Germline V lookup: CDR1 LNHDA, CDR2 SQIVND (reference sequence). DNA for the CDR3: TGTGCCAGTAGTTTAACAGGTCAAGGGGATGGCTACACCTTC. It yields the protein CASSLTGQGDGYTF.

The chain couples TRBV10-3 to TRBJ2-3; D remains ambiguous. Germline V gene sequence: CDR1 ENHRY, CDR2 SYGVKD. This CDR3 has 14 residues. Trimming took 2 bases from V and 4 from J, leaving 10 bases between them. CDR3 loop: CAISEGSFADTQYF. CDR3 DNA sequence: TGTGCCATCAGTGAGGGTTCTTTCGCAGATACGCAGTATTTT.

The chain employs TRBV11-3 and TRBJ1-1, with unresolved D. Germline loops: CDR1 SGHNT, CDR2 YENEEA. Between the trimmed V and J ends, which lost 3 bases and 5 bases, there was a span of 16 bases. This CDR3 is 15 amino acids long. The CDR3 coding sequence is TGTGCCAGCAGCTTGTTTTCCCGGGAATGGACTGAAGCTTTCTTT. This encodes CASSLFSREWTEAFF.

This clonotype turned up a few times. This chain uses TRBV30 with TRBJ1-5; D may be TRBD1 (5 bases). Between the trimmed V and J ends, which lost 0 bases and 4 bases, there was a span of 13 bases. CDR3 length: 15 amino acids. The germline gives CDR1 GTSNPN, CDR2 SVGIG (reference sequence). CDR3 amino acids: CAWSVHGDGNQPQHF. In DNA, the CDR3 is TGTGCCTGGAGTGTACATGGGGACGGAAATCAGCCCCAGCATTTT. Filled out from reference TRBV30 and TRBJ1-5, the complete variable domain reads SQTIHQWPATLVQPVGSPLSLECTVEGTSNPNLYWYRQAAGRGLQLLFYSVGIGQISSEVPQNLSASRPQDRQFILSSKKLLLSDSGFYLCAWSVHGDGNQPQHFGDGTRLSIL.

The chain links TRBV29-1 to TRBJ2-2; TRBD1 agrees at 12 bases. This CDR3 contains 14 residues. Germline V gene data show CDR1 as SQVTM and CDR2 as ANQGSEA. J gave up 5 bases and V 5 bases, and 3 bases lay outside the gene matches. This CDR3 is CSVPGQGATGELFF. For the CDR3, the DNA is TGCAGCGTTCCGGGACAGGGGGCTACCGGGGAGCTGTTTTTT.

This clonotype was found a few times. The V gene is TRBV19, the J gene TRBJ2-6; 9 nucleotides align to TRBD1. The junction had 15 bases not matched to a gene; V was cut back by 10 bases and J by 2 bases. The length of the CDR3 is 18 residues. CDR1 is LNHDA and CDR2 is SQIVND in the germline V gene (reference sequence). CDR3 DNA: TGTGCCATACCCCTGAAGGGGGACAGGGCCCCTGGGGCCAACGTCCTGACTTTC. Encoded protein: CAIPLKGDRAPGANVLTF.

The chain links TRBV11-3 to TRBJ2-7; D could derive from TRBD1 or TRBD2 (5 bases each). Trimming cost V 5 bases and J 2 bases, with 19 bases left between them. The germline CDR1 and CDR2 sequences are SGHNT and YENEEA. The length of the CDR3 is 16 residues. CDR3 residues: CASSQSRDLPTYEQYF. CDR3 nucleotides: TGTGCCAGCAGCCAGTCACGGGACCTTCCAACCTACGAGCAGTACTTC.

This clonotype was counted between two and nine times. V is TRBV19 and J is TRBJ1-1; 8 nucleotides align to TRBD1. Germline CDR1 LNHDA, CDR2 SQIVND (reference sequence). The CDR3 is 12 amino acids. Trimming cost V 5 bases and J 10 bases; bases outside gene matches: 6. Here the CDR3 reads CASSRDRTRAFF. CDR3 DNA sequence: TGTGCCAGTAGTCGGGACAGGACGAGAGCTTTCTTT. The whole variable domain, remainder taken from reference TRBV19 and TRBJ1-1, is DGGITQSPKYLFRKEGQNVTLSCEQNLNHDAMYWYRQDPGQGLRLIYYSQIVNDFQKGDIAEGYSVSREKKESFPLTVTSAQKNPTAFYLCASSRDRTRAFFGQGTRLTVV.

This clonotype has just a few counts. This chain joins TRBV11-3 and TRBJ2-7; 7 bases align to TRBD1. The trim removed 7 bases at V and 0 bases at J, leaving 6 bases unmatched. The germline CDR1 and CDR2 sequences are SGHNT and YENEEA. This CDR3 contains 14 residues. The CDR3: CASTQTGDSYEQYF. CDR3 in DNA: TGTGCCAGCACCCAAACAGGGGACTCCTACGAGCAGTACTTC.

This clonotype has only a few counts. Here the CDR3 reads CASRPRAMSSGANVLTF. Written as DNA, the CDR3 is TGTGCCAGCAGGCCCCGGGCGATGAGCTCTGGGGCCAACGTCCTGACTTTC. J is TRBJ2-6 and V is TRBV27; D unclear. This CDR3 has 17 residues. Trimming removed 6 bases from V and 0 bases from J, with 15 bases in between. Germline lookup yields CDR1 MNHEY and CDR2 SMNVEV (reference sequence).

The chain has TRBV6-6 and TRBJ2-2, with D maybe TRBD2 (6 bases). Germline CDR1 reads MNHNY; CDR2 reads SVGAGI (reference sequence). With 2 bases removed from V and 5 bases from J, the gap between germline ends came to 12 bases. CDR3 length: 15 residues. The CDR3 DNA follows: TGTGCCAGCAGTTACCGGGACTTTCAGACCGGGGAGCTGTTTTTT. Its translation is CASSYRDFQTGELFF.